This record looks at one T cell receptor beta chain sequence and its context. Its specificity is unknown. The V end was cut by 5 bases, the J end by 4 bases, with 12 bases between. In germline, CDR1 is SGHDT, CDR2 YYEEEE. The CDR3 has 13 amino acids. This record comes from a study of OX40 agonist ivuxolimab in advanced cancers. Study-wide background: Eligibility admitted prior anti-PD-1, anti-PD-L1 or anti-CTLA-4 therapy; 40% had some.

Study-level points and caveats: The average count of expanded clones was higher among CD8+ T cells than among CD4+. It was also the case that some nonresponders had low normalized T-cell clonal expansion.

This table comes from immunoSEQ multiplex PCR, and its TCRdb copy is limited to in-frame clones, with some not included. Counted here are some 45,000 clones, approximately 84% occurring once; the ten biggest clones make up about 16%. The source of this sequence is an adult with an advanced solid tumor such as melanoma, head and neck, liver or kidney cancer. The rearrangement joins TRBV5-6 to TRBJ1-1; D is perhaps TRBD1 (5 bases). The material was CD4+ or CD8+ T cells sorted from blood, obtained in a trial of the OX40 agonist ivuxolimab. Here the CDR3 DNA reads TGTGCCAGCAGGGGCGGGGGGGGCACTGAAGCTTTCTTT. Translating gives CASRGGGGTEAFF.